This entry lists 25 T cell receptor beta chains sequenced from one sample in a study of CD8 T cells in ankylosing spondylitis. Study-level findings and limits: Ankylosing spondylitis blood appeared to carry a characteristic TCR beta motif of roughly 8 highly homologous variants.

These receptors are not linked to any known antigen. TCRdb passed the 5' RACE reads through MiXCR, listing each CDR3 protein once. The sample carries some 800,000 distinct CDR3 sequences, approximately 12% recorded once. Specimen: blood, either unsorted or a sorted T cell fraction (not recorded which). These TCRs come from a male donor with ankylosing spondylitis.

V is TRBV10-2 and J is TRBJ2-1, with TRBD2 matching over 12 bases. Germline V CDR1 and CDR2: WSHSY, SAAADI. Unmatched junction bases numbered 16, after V lost 8 bases and J lost 8 bases. The CDR3 spans 17 residues. For the CDR3, the DNA is TGCGCCAGCGCCCCAGGGGGGACTAGCGGGTTAGGGTATGAGCAGTTCTTC. Protein: CASAPGGTSGLGYEQFF.

In its sample, this clonotype was seen once. This chain uses TRBV5-1 with TRBJ2-5, with 7 bases lining up with TRBD1. The CDR3 loop spans 14 amino acids. V lost 4 bases, J lost 1 base, and 4 bases stayed unmatched. Germline V CDR1 and CDR2: SGHRS, YFSETQ. CDR3 sequence: CASSTDRVQETQYF. The CDR3 bases are TGCGCCAGCAGCACAGACAGGGTCCAAGAGACCCAGTACTTC. The complete variable domain, with remaining parts taken from reference TRBV5-1 and TRBJ2-5, reads KAGVTQTPRYLIKTRGQQVTLSCSPISGHRSVSWYQQTPGQGLQFLFEYFSETQRNKGNFPGRFSGRQFSNSRSEMNVSTLELGDSALYLCASSTDRVQETQYFGPGTRLLVL.

This clonotype was observed many times. The rearrangement joins TRBV5-1 to TRBJ1-1, with 9 bases matching TRBD1. This CDR3 contains 13 residues. The trim removed 0 bases at V and 6 bases at J, leaving 0 bases unmatched. CDR1 is SGHRS, CDR2 YFSETQ, per germline. In DNA form, the CDR3 reads TGCGCCAGCAGCTTGGGACAGGGGGCTGAAGCTTTCTTT. This codes for CASSLGQGAEAFF.

This sequence joins TRBV6-1 and TRBJ1-5; 7 bases line up with TRBD1. Germline loops: CDR1 MNHNS, CDR2 SASEGT. This CDR3 is 16 amino acids long. With 5 bases clipped from V and 1 base from J, the junction kept 8 bases outside the gene matches. CDR3 residues: CASSQRQGGSNQPQHF. The CDR3 DNA is TGTGCCAGCAGTCAGCGACAGGGCGGCAGCAATCAGCCCCAGCATTTT.

Ten or more counts support this clonotype. The rearrangement links TRBV20-1 to TRBJ2-3, with 12 bases identical to TRBD2. The V gene end was trimmed by 3 bases and the J gene end by 2 bases; junction bases not matched to a gene: 6. CDR1 DFQATT and CDR2 SNEGSKA come from the germline V gene (reference sequence). CDR3 length equals 16 residues. The CDR3 protein is CSASKLAGGSTDTQYF. CDR3 coding DNA: TGCAGTGCTAGTAAACTAGCGGGAGGCTCCACAGATACGCAGTATTTT.

The CDR3 reads CSAIGTHGSAEQYF. Here the CDR3 DNA reads TGCAGTGCTATCGGGACTCATGGATCGGCGGAGCAGTACTTC. J is TRBJ2-7 and V is TRBV20-1, with D perhaps TRBD2 (6 bases). The germline gives CDR1 DFQATT, CDR2 SNEGSKA (reference sequence). V lost 4 bases to trimming and J lost 7 bases, with 20 bases between them. The CDR3 runs 14 residues.

This clonotype was observed at least ten times. This CDR3 is CASSYGTSTDTQYF. The CDR3 DNA reads as TGTGCCAGCAGCTACGGGACTAGCACAGATACGCAGTATTTT. V gene TRBV4-2 combines with J gene TRBJ2-3; perhaps TRBD2 as D (6 bases). The germline CDR1 and CDR2 sequences are LGHNA and YNFKEQ. V gave up 5 bases and J gave up 0 bases, with 9 bases separating them. The CDR3 consists of 14 residues.

The chain uses TRBV18 and TRBJ2-5; 14 positions agree with TRBD2. Germline V gives CDR1 KGHSH, CDR2 LQKENI. The CDR3 consists of 17 residues. V was pared by 5 bases and J by 3 bases, with 8 bases of the junction left unmatched. The CDR3 nucleotides are TGTGCCAGCTCATCATCTCAGACTAGCGGGGGGGAAGAGACCCAGTACTTC. Amino acids: CASSSSQTSGGEETQYF.

The chain links TRBV29-1 to TRBJ2-1; 9 bases fit TRBD1. Per the germline V gene, CDR1 is SQVTM and CDR2 is ANQGSEA. The CDR3 runs 14 residues. Trimming removed 5 bases from V and 5 bases from J; junction bases left unmatched: 7. CDR3 amino acids: CSVLGQGGNNEQFF. The DNA of the CDR3 is TGCAGCGTTTTGGGACAGGGAGGAAACAATGAGCAGTTCTTC.

V gene TRBV10-3 combines with J gene TRBJ1-1, with D unclear. Per germline, CDR1 ENHRY and CDR2 SYGVKD. The CDR3 spans 14 residues. Trimming stripped 0 bases from V and 3 bases from J, with 8 bases between. CDR3 region: CAISESPGDTEAFF. The CDR3 DNA is TGTGCCATCAGTGAGTCCCCCGGTGACACTGAAGCTTTCTTT.

V is TRBV10-3 and J is TRBJ1-6, with TRBD1 identical over 9 bases. CDR3 length equals 14 residues. Germline loops: CDR1 ENHRY, CDR2 SYGVKD. Trimming took 5 bases from V and 9 from J; bases not matched to a gene: 5. Written as DNA, the CDR3 is TGTGCCATCAGTCAACAGGGGGCCGGTTCACCCCTCCACTTT. Amino acid sequence: CAISQQGAGSPLHF.

The rearrangement uses TRBV6-1 and TRBJ2-7; D is ambiguous. Per germline, CDR1 MNHNS and CDR2 SASEGT. This CDR3 is built from 13 residues. V was trimmed by 7 bases and J by 0 bases, leaving 10 bases between them. The CDR3 loop reads CASMLRSSYEQYF. The CDR3 nucleotides are TGTGCCAGCATGCTACGGTCCTCCTACGAGCAGTACTTC.

This clonotype appeared a few times. The chain uses TRBV4-3 and TRBJ1-4; D unresolved. Germline lookup yields CDR1 LGHNA and CDR2 YSLEER. The CDR3 consists of 15 residues. Trimming cost V 0 bases and J 8 bases, with 13 bases left between them. The CDR3 DNA reads as TGCGCCAGCAGCCAAGATCGGCGTTTAGGGGAAAAACTGTTTTTT. This codes for CASSQDRRLGEKLFF.

This clonotype has only a few counts. This sequence joins TRBV6-5 and TRBJ2-4, with 9 bases identical to TRBD1. The length of the CDR3 is 14 residues. Looked up from germline, CDR1 is MNHEY and CDR2 is SVGAGI. Germline trimming cut 4 bases from V and 8 bases from J; bases unmatched to any gene: 6. As DNA, the CDR3 is TGTGCCAGCAGTTGGGGGACAGGGAGGCACATTCAGTACTTC. Amino acid sequence: CASSWGTGRHIQYF.

In its sample, this clonotype was seen a few times. The CDR3 DNA sequence: TGTGCCAGCAGCGCCGGAACAGGGATATTCTACGAGCAGTACTTC. Translating it yields CASSAGTGIFYEQYF. V is TRBV7-2 and J is TRBJ2-7, with a possible D match to TRBD1 (6 bases). The ends were cut back, 5 bases at V and 3 bases at J, with 17 bases in the middle. CDR3 length: 15 residues. Germline lookup yields CDR1 SGHTA and CDR2 FQGNSA.

The chain carries TRBV20-1 and TRBJ2-5; D is possibly TRBD2 (5 bases). Looked up from germline, CDR1 is DFQATT and CDR2 is SNEGSKA (reference sequence). CDR3 size: 12 residues. Trimming pared 4 bases from V and 5 bases from J, leaving 11 bases between. CDR3 amino acids: CSATDSVETQYF. CDR3 in DNA: TGCAGTGCTACCGATAGCGTCGAGACCCAGTACTTC.

This rearrangement joins TRBV10-3 to TRBJ1-1; maybe TRBD1 (6 bases). Germline loops: CDR1 ENHRY, CDR2 SYGVKD. This CDR3 contains 14 residues. The germline V and J ends were trimmed by 10 bases and 0 bases, with 15 bases remaining between them. The CDR3 DNA is TGTGCCACCCAGACCGGGACACTGAACACTGAAGCTTTCTTT. Protein sequence: CATQTGTLNTEAFF.

This chain joins TRBV27 and TRBJ2-5, with D tentatively TRBD1 or TRBD2 (5 bases each). The CDR3 sequence is 15 residues long. Germline-derived CDR1 and CDR2 are MNHEY and SMNVEV (reference sequence). V was clipped by 4 bases and J by 1 base, with 13 bases between them. The CDR3, as DNA: TGTGCCAGCAGTTCTCCCGGGACGGCCCAAGAGACCCAGTACTTC. Translated: CASSSPGTAQETQYF.

The V and J genes are TRBV5-1 and TRBJ2-7; 7 bases line up with TRBD1. The CDR3 contains 14 residues. The germline gives CDR1 SGHRS, CDR2 YFSETQ. The junction had 8 bases not matched to a gene; V was cut back by 3 bases and J by 5 bases. The CDR3: CASSSGTVRDEQYF. The CDR3 nucleotides read TGCGCCAGCAGCTCAGGGACAGTTCGGGACGAGCAGTACTTC.

The rearrangement joins TRBV15 to TRBJ2-7; possible D gene TRBD2, 5 bases. With 3 bases removed from V and 2 bases from J, the gap between germline ends came to 14 bases. This CDR3 is 15 amino acids long. Germline CDR1 reads LNHNV; CDR2 reads YYDKDF (reference sequence). Written as DNA, the CDR3 is TGTGCCACCAGCAGGACGGGGAACGGTCCCTACGAGCAGTACTTC. Residues: CATSRTGNGPYEQYF.

This clonotype was picked up a small number of times. The CDR3 reads CASSQGGGDEPNYGYTF. DNA of the CDR3: TGCGCCAGCAGCCAAGGGGGGGGCGACGAGCCCAACTATGGCTACACCTTC. J is TRBJ1-2 and V is TRBV4-1; tentatively, D is TRBD1 (6 bases). Germline V gene lookup returns CDR1 MGHRA and CDR2 YSYEKL. Trimming removed 1 base from V and 2 bases from J, with 17 bases in between. This CDR3 contains 17 residues.

The CDR3 loop reads CASSSRGGLNTGELFF. The CDR3 bases are TGTGCCAGCAGTTCCCGTGGAGGCCTAAACACCGGGGAGCTGTTTTTT. The chain has TRBV6-2 or TRBV6-3 and TRBJ2-2; a possible D gene is TRBD2 (5 bases). This CDR3 comprises 16 residues. V was shortened by 4 bases and J by 2 bases, with 14 bases between the two germline ends. The V gene's germline CDR1 is MNHEY and CDR2 SVGEGT.

J is TRBJ2-3 and V is TRBV9; 10 bases fit TRBD2. The trim removed 2 bases at V and 0 bases at J, leaving 12 bases unmatched. This CDR3 region has 19 residues. From germline, CDR1 is SGDLS and CDR2 YYNGEE. As DNA, the CDR3 is TGTGCCAGCAGCGTCACCGGACTAGCGGCAATTGCTAGCACAGATACGCAGTATTTT. Residues: CASSVTGLAAIASTDTQYF.

This clonotype was detected many times. CDR3 protein: CASSLGSGGYEQYF. In DNA, the CDR3 is TGTGCCAGCAGTTTAGGTAGCGGGGGCTACGAGCAGTACTTC. The rearrangement joins TRBV12-3 or TRBV12-4 to TRBJ2-7, with TRBD2 matching over 9 bases. The junction had 1 base not matched to a gene; V was cut back by 1 base and J by 3 bases. This CDR3 is built from 14 residues.

There are many counts of this clonotype. The V call is TRBV9, the J call TRBJ2-3, with 9 bases identical to TRBD2. The CDR3 loop spans 15 amino acids. Germline assignment: CDR1 SGDLS and CDR2 YYNGEE. V lost 0 bases to trimming and J lost 4 bases; unmatched junction nucleotides: 3. The CDR3 DNA reads TGTGCCAGCAGCGTAGATTTAGCGGGAGCAGATACGCAGTATTTT. This encodes CASSVDLAGADTQYF.